This T cell receptor beta chain was documented in a study of breast tumors, draining lymph nodes, adjacent tissues. Study observations and caveats: Tumor TCR diversity was below lymph nodes but above nontumor tissue.

This clonotype was counted ten times or more. Its target is unknown. The CDR3 has 13 residues. The V gene lost 6 bases and the J gene lost 2 bases, with 12 bases spanning the gap. CDR1 and CDR2 from the germline V gene are SQVTM and ANQGSEA. MiXCR, applied by TCRdb to the multiplex PCR reads, yields one record per CDR3 protein. In the table there are over 10,000 distinct CDR3 sequences, under 40% of which are singletons. This receptor was taken from a female donor with breast cancer. Some clones in this sample may be carry-over from other donors' samples. The genes are TRBV29-1 and TRBJ2-3, with a weak D call TRBD1 (5 bases). Sequenced material: breast tumor tissue. CDR3 nucleotides: TGCAGCGTCGAGGACACTTTCACAGATACGCAGTATTTT. It translates to CSVEDTFTDTQYF.